This T cell receptor beta chain was captured by sequencing in a study of T cell repertoires in cytomegalovirus infection. Looking at the study overall: Public signatures in TCR beta pointed to CMV infection and matching HLA type.

V was pared by 5 bases and J by 2 bases, with 6 bases of the junction left unmatched. CDR3 length: 14 residues. About this clonotype: Its antigen is still unknown.

TCRdb used MiXCR to reprocess the reads, holding one entry per CDR3 protein. The repertoire consists of about half a million distinct CDR3 sequences, with roughly a third occurring once and the leading ten covering 15% to 20%. Study results and caveats: Summed frequency of public TCR beta families distinguished CMV carriers with the relevant HLA.

The V call is TRBV12-3 or TRBV12-4, the J call TRBJ2-7; 7 bases match TRBD2. The TCR was taken from a human donor in good health (CMV status not recorded). Some clones in this sample may be carry-over from other donors' samples. Source: cultured PBMCs, taken from culture after CMV antigen stimulation. DNA for the CDR3: TGTGCCAGCAGTATACAGCGGGAACCCTACGAGCAGTACTTC. It yields the protein CASSIQREPYEQYF.